What follows are 21 T cell receptor beta chains derived from one specimen sequenced in a study of T cell changes during pregnancy in multiple sclerosis. Sequencing was performed with immunoSEQ multiplex PCR; in TCRdb, only in-frame clones are kept and a portion is missing. The sample holds about 44,000 clones; 95% to 97% are singletons and the top ten take about 0.9%. This sample comprised peripheral blood, obtained in the second trimester of pregnancy. The receptors here all came from a female donor with multiple sclerosis, enrolled in a pregnancy study.

CDR3: CASSHASDNEQFF. CDR3 nucleotides: TGCGCCAGCAGCCATGCCTCGGACAATGAGCAGTTCTTC. This chain connects TRBV4-1 to TRBJ2-1; no firm D call. Trimming took 3 bases from V and 5 from J, leaving 8 bases between them. The germline gives CDR1 MGHRA, CDR2 YSYEKL. The CDR3 totals 13 residues.

The chain has TRBV7-7 and TRBJ2-1; D might be TRBD2 (5 bases). V lost 1 base and J 0 bases, leaving 7 bases between the germline ends. Per germline, CDR1 SSHAT and CDR2 FNYEAQ (reference sequence). The CDR3 has 15 residues. CDR3 sequence: CASSLGGPSYNEQFF. The CDR3 coding sequence is TGTGCCAGCAGCTTAGGAGGGCCCTCCTACAATGAGCAGTTCTTC.

The chain links TRBV4-3 to TRBJ2-5, with a tentative D call TRBD1 (5 bases). V lost 1 base to trimming and J lost 2 bases, with 11 bases between them. Germline V gene data show CDR1 as LGHNA and CDR2 as YSLEER. The CDR3 sequence is 15 residues long. The CDR3 is CASSQVAGRQETQYF. DNA of the CDR3: TGCGCCAGCAGCCAAGTGGCAGGGCGGCAAGAGACCCAGTACTTC.

The chain uses TRBV25-1 and TRBJ1-1; weak D call: TRBD1 (6 bases). There are 12 residues in the CDR3. The V end lost 3 bases, the J end lost 11 bases, and 13 bases lay between the germline ends. Germline values: CDR1 MGHDK, CDR2 SYGVNS. CDR3 loop: CASSDYRAGAFF. CDR3 nucleotides: TGTGCCAGCAGTGATTACAGGGCAGGGGCTTTCTTT.

V and J are TRBV4-3 and TRBJ2-1, with D tentatively TRBD1 (5 bases). V was pared by 1 base and J by 3 bases, with 13 bases between. Germline CDR1 and CDR2: LGHNA and YSLEER. CDR3 length equals 16 residues. The CDR3 spells CASSQAAGSSYNEQFF. As DNA, the CDR3 is TGCGCCAGCAGCCAAGCAGCAGGGTCCAGCTACAATGAGCAGTTCTTC.

Only one count was recorded for this clone. The chain carries TRBV27 and TRBJ2-3; 10 bases line up with TRBD2. This CDR3 spans 15 amino acids. With 4 bases clipped from V and 6 bases from J, the junction kept 7 bases outside the gene matches. Germline-derived CDR1 and CDR2 are MNHEY and SMNVEV (reference sequence). The CDR3 region is CASSSQREGHDTQYF. Here the CDR3 DNA reads TGTGCCAGCAGTTCCCAGCGGGAGGGCCACGATACGCAGTATTTT.

This clone was seen just once. V usage is TRBV5-1 and J usage is TRBJ2-2, with no clear D. Trimming removed 0 bases at V and 4 bases at J, with 10 bases between. The CDR3 is 15 amino acids. Looked up from germline, CDR1 is SGHRS and CDR2 is YFSETQ. CDR3 sequence: CASSLGWASTGELFF. CDR3 DNA: TGCGCCAGCAGCTTGGGCTGGGCCAGCACCGGGGAGCTGTTTTTT.

The V call is TRBV27, the J call TRBJ2-6; 10 bases line up with TRBD1. The CDR3 is made up of 20 amino acids. Germline V lookup: CDR1 MNHEY, CDR2 SMNVEV (reference sequence). V shed 3 bases, J shed 2 bases, and the junction held 13 bases outside the gene matches. The CDR3 sequence: CASSFGGPGQGYAGANVLTF. CDR3 nucleotide sequence: TGTGCCAGCAGTTTTGGCGGCCCGGGACAGGGGTATGCTGGGGCCAACGTCCTGACTTTC.

This chain joins TRBV7-9 and TRBJ2-3, with D possibly matching TRBD1 (6 bases). V was clipped by 4 bases and J by 3 bases, with 14 bases between them. Looked up from germline, CDR1 is SEHNR and CDR2 is FQNEAQ (reference sequence). The CDR3 length is 15 residues. CDR3 DNA sequence: TGTGCCAGCAGCTCAAGGGGGTCCGGGACAGATACGCAGTATTTT. It specifies CASSSRGSGTDTQYF.

The gene calls are TRBV4-2 and TRBJ2-1; unclear D gene. Per germline, CDR1 LGHNA and CDR2 YNFKEQ. The CDR3 runs 14 residues. The V gene lost 4 bases and the J gene lost 8 bases, with 15 bases spanning the gap. The CDR3 loop is CASSPRLQHHEQFF. CDR3 nucleotides: TGTGCCAGCAGCCCACGACTTCAGCATCATGAGCAGTTCTTC.

The chain links TRBV28 to TRBJ2-7; a weak D match, TRBD1 (5 bases). Germline V gene sequence: CDR1 MDHEN, CDR2 SYDVKM. V was pared by 7 bases and J by 3 bases, with 22 bases between. This CDR3 is built from 16 residues. Here the CDR3 reads CASIPRGQGKGYEQYF. CDR3 DNA sequence: TGTGCCAGCATCCCTCGTGGGCAGGGAAAGGGCTACGAGCAGTACTTC.

The gene calls are TRBV10-3 and TRBJ2-3, with no clear D. V was cut by 10 bases and J by 0 bases, with 5 bases left in between. The CDR3 is made up of 11 amino acids. Germline V lookup: CDR1 ENHRY, CDR2 SYGVKD. CDR3 region: CATSSTDTQYF. The CDR3 DNA reads as TGTGCCACCTCTAGCACAGATACGCAGTATTTT.

The chain uses TRBV6-6 and TRBJ1-1; D is possibly TRBD1 (5 bases). V was shortened by 6 bases and J by 0 bases, with 11 bases between the two germline ends. The CDR3 runs to 14 residues. Germline lookup yields CDR1 MNHNY and CDR2 SVGAGI (reference sequence). This chain's CDR3 is CASRSTGMNTEAFF. Written as DNA, the CDR3 is TGTGCCAGCAGGTCCACAGGAATGAACACTGAAGCTTTCTTT.

The CDR3 DNA sequence: TGTGCCAGCTCACCTACGACCGGGACAGCTACCGCTTATGGCTACACCTTC. Its protein product is CASSPTTGTATAYGYTF. The V and J genes are TRBV18 and TRBJ1-2; 7 bases line up with TRBD1. There are 17 residues in the CDR3. Looked up from germline, CDR1 is KGHSH and CDR2 is LQKENI. Trimming took 3 bases from V and 5 from J; bases not matched to a gene: 15.

This clone was observed once. The chain employs TRBV29-1 and TRBJ1-2; D unresolved. Trimming pared 0 bases from V and 4 bases from J, leaving 6 bases between. From germline, CDR1 is SQVTM and CDR2 ANQGSEA. This CDR3 contains 12 residues. CDR3 protein: CSVEEGVYGYTF. The CDR3, as DNA: TGCAGCGTTGAAGAGGGCGTCTATGGCTACACCTTC.

The chain carries TRBV28 and TRBJ2-7, with D possibly matching TRBD1 (5 bases). CDR1 is MDHEN, CDR2 SYDVKM, per germline. This CDR3 contains 15 residues. V was trimmed by 1 base and J by 5 bases, leaving 15 bases between them. CDR3 nucleotides: TGTGCCAGCAGTTTATACCGGACACCGACCCACGAGCAGTACTTC. It yields the protein CASSLYRTPTHEQYF. Full variable domain (outside the CDR3, taken from reference TRBV28 and TRBJ2-7): DVKVTQSSRYLVKRTGEKVFLECVQDMDHENMFWYRQDPGLGLRLIYFSYDVKMKEKGDIPEGYSVSREKKERFSLILESASTNQTSMYLCASSLYRTPTHEQYFGPGTRLTVT.

The chain couples TRBV19 to TRBJ1-2; D ambiguous. The CDR3 sequence is 20 residues long. The germline V and J ends were trimmed by 6 bases and 1 base, with 30 bases remaining between them. Germline CDR1 and CDR2: LNHDA and SQIVND (reference sequence). The CDR3 sequence: CASSNVPPQGGDWGNYGYTF. Written as DNA, the CDR3 is TGTGCCAGTAGCAATGTCCCACCACAAGGAGGAGACTGGGGTAACTATGGCTACACCTTC. Drawing the rest from reference TRBV19 and TRBJ1-2, the complete variable domain is DGGITQSPKYLFRKEGQNVTLSCEQNLNHDAMYWYRQDPGQGLRLIYYSQIVNDFQKGDIAEGYSVSREKKESFPLTVTSAQKNPTAFYLCASSNVPPQGGDWGNYGYTFGSGTRLTVV.

The chain is built from TRBV28 and TRBJ1-5, with TRBD1 matching over 7 bases. Trimming at V came to 3 bases and at J to 3 bases, leaving 8 bases not matched to a gene. The CDR3 has 16 residues. Germline CDR1 and CDR2: MDHEN and SYDVKM. This chain's CDR3 is CASSFGRQGNNQPQHF. As DNA, the CDR3 is TGTGCCAGCAGTTTCGGTCGACAGGGTAACAATCAGCCCCAGCATTTT.

This clone showed up just once. V is TRBV7-9 and J is TRBJ1-4, with D unresolved. Germline V gene lookup returns CDR1 SEHNR and CDR2 FQNEAQ (reference sequence). CDR3 size: 16 residues. V shed 1 base and J shed 7 bases, with 16 bases lying between them. The CDR3 protein is CASSLGKTSSSEKLFF. The CDR3 DNA reads as TGTGCCAGCAGCTTAGGGAAGACATCCAGCAGTGAAAAACTGTTTTTT.

A single count supports this clone. The chain links TRBV2 to TRBJ2-7; a weak D match, TRBD2 (6 bases). The length of the CDR3 is 11 residues. With 6 bases removed from V and 3 bases from J, the gap between germline ends came to 6 bases. Germline V gene sequence: CDR1 SNHLY, CDR2 FYNNEI. In nucleotides, the CDR3 is TGTGCCAGCAGGGAGGGCTACGAGCAGTACTTC. Protein sequence: CASREGYEQYF.

In DNA form, the CDR3 reads TGTGCCAGCAGTGACCGACTAGGAACTGAAGCTTTCTTT. Translated: CASSDRLGTEAFF. This rearrangement joins TRBV6-1 to TRBJ1-1, with unresolved D. With 3 bases removed from V and 5 bases from J, the gap between germline ends came to 10 bases. The CDR3 has 13 residues. Germline CDR1 is MNHNS and CDR2 is SASEGT.